This is a list of T cell receptor beta chains from one sample in a study of shared clonotypes between healthy human individuals. The assay was immunoSEQ multiplex PCR, and TCRdb's table has in-frame clones only and misses some. The sample yields some 2 million clones, approximately 95% seen once. The sequencing input was naive CD8+ T cells sorted from blood. The receptors derive from a man aged 18-30 years in good health. Both conserved end residues are part of each CDR3. D genes are given only for firm matches. Not every row has a clone size; where given, it reads once, few, many or a size class.

v_call	clone_size	j_call	d_call	cdr3_nt	cdr3_aa
TRBV4-1	-	TRBJ2-7	TRBD1	TGCGCCAGCAGCCAAGAAGGGCAGGGGGATGAGCAGTACTTC	CASSQEGQGDEQYF
TRBV4-1	few	TRBJ1-5	-	TGCGCCAGCAGCCAAGGGTTCCAGCCCCAGCATTTT	CASSQGFQPQHF
TRBV29-1	-	TRBJ2-3	-	TGCAGCGTTGAAGGGGGCCTTTTCACAGATACGCAGTATTTT	CSVEGGLFTDTQYF
TRBV11-2	-	TRBJ2-7	-	TGTGCCAGCAGCTTAGGCCACTCCTACGAGCAGTACTTC	CASSLGHSYEQYF
TRBV2	once	TRBJ2-7	-	TGTGCCAGCAGTGAACTTGGAGGGGCGGTCTACGAGCAGTACTTC	CASSELGGAVYEQYF
TRBV10-2	-	TRBJ2-5	-	TGCGCCAGCAGTGAGGGAGGGATCCAAGAGACCCAGTACTTC	CASSEGGIQETQYF
TRBV10-2	-	TRBJ2-7	TRBD1	TGCGCCAGCAGGGGGGACAGGCTAATAGACTCCTACGAGCAGTACTTC	CASRGDRLIDSYEQYF
TRBV19	-	TRBJ1-5	TRBD1	TGTGCCAGTAGTATTGTAGGACAGGGAAGCCTCGTAGCCTATAGCAATCAGCCCCAGCATTTT	CASSIVGQGSLVAYSNQPQHF
TRBV5-1	-	TRBJ2-7	-	TGCGCCAGCAGTTCAGTAGGGGACAACTCCTACGAGCAGTACTTC	CASSSVGDNSYEQYF
TRBV7-2	-	TRBJ1-1	-	TGTGCCAGCAGGGGGTTAGGGCTGAACACTGAAGCTTTCTTT	CASRGLGLNTEAFF
TRBV27	-	TRBJ2-7	TRBD2	TGTGCCAGCAGTCCATGGACTAGCGGGGGGGCCTACGAGCAGTACTTC	CASSPWTSGGAYEQYF
TRBV6-1	-	TRBJ2-1	-	TGTGCCAGCACTACACTCCCCTCCTACAATGAGCAGTTCTTC	CASTTLPSYNEQFF
TRBV19	-	TRBJ1-1	-	TGTGCCAGTTCCACCTCGGACACCAATGAAGCTTTCTTT	CASSTSDTNEAFF
TRBV9	-	TRBJ2-3	-	TGTGCCAGCAGCCCGGGGAGCGGGTCCTCTAGCACAGATACGCAGTATTTT	CASSPGSGSSSTDTQYF
TRBV4-1	-	TRBJ2-3	TRBD1	TGCGCCAGCAGCCCAGGGACAGGGAACACAGATACGCAGTATTTT	CASSPGTGNTDTQYF
TRBV2	-	TRBJ1-2	-	TGTGCCAGCAGTGAATGGATAGGGGACTATGGCTACACCTTC	CASSEWIGDYGYTF
TRBV5-6	-	TRBJ2-5	-	TGTGCCAGCAGCTTGGATCCGGGTGAAGGGGCCGGGGAGACCCAGTACTTC	CASSLDPGEGAGETQYF
TRBV11-2	-	TRBJ2-3	-	TGTGCCAGCAGCTTAGGGCAGGGAGTGGAAGATACGCAGTATTTT	CASSLGQGVEDTQYF
TRBV9	-	TRBJ2-5	TRBD2	TGTGCCAGCAGCTCGGGACTAGCGGGGTCCTCGGTATTAGAGACCCAGTACTTC	CASSSGLAGSSVLETQYF
TRBV7-9	-	TRBJ2-7	TRBD1	TGTGCCAGCAGCCCCGGGACAGAATACGAGCAGTACTTC	CASSPGTEYEQYF
TRBV9	-	TRBJ2-7	TRBD2	TGTGCCAGCAGCGGTCTAGCGGGAGGGCCAAACGAGCAGTACTTC	CASSGLAGGPNEQYF
TRBV7-9	-	TRBJ2-2	-	TGTGCCAGCAGTCTCCTGGGAGCAGGGGCGTCCGGGGAGCTGTTTTTT	CASSLLGAGASGELFF
TRBV7-9	once	TRBJ1-2	TRBD1	TGTGCCAGCAGCTTAACGCAGGGGGCGACTAACTATGGCTACACCTTC	CASSLTQGATNYGYTF
TRBV28	-	TRBJ1-1	-	TGTGCCAGCAGTTTTCGCCACGGTGAAGCTTTCTTT	CASSFRHGEAFF
TRBV30	-	TRBJ2-7	-	TGTGCCTGGGGCGGACAGTGGGACGAGCAGTACTTC	CAWGGQWDEQYF
TRBV6-5	-	TRBJ1-1	-	TGTGCCAGCAGTTACTCGAGGGCAGGCGATGAAGCTTTCTTT	CASSYSRAGDEAFF
TRBV11-2	-	TRBJ2-1	-	TGTGCCAGCAGCCTAAACAATGAGCAGTTCTTC	CASSLNNEQFF
TRBV7-9	once	TRBJ2-3	-	TGTGCCAGCAGCTTACTCGCGGATACGCAGTATTTT	CASSLLADTQYF
TRBV9	-	TRBJ2-7	TRBD2	TGTGCCAGCAGCTCGGGACTAGTAAACGAGCAGTACTTC	CASSSGLVNEQYF
TRBV6-1	-	TRBJ1-5	-	TGTGCCAGCAGTGAAAAGATCGGAGTGGTTCAGCCCCAGCATTTT	CASSEKIGVVQPQHF
TRBV7-9	-	TRBJ2-7	-	TGTGCCAGCAGCTTAGCGGGTGGGCCTCTGGAAGAGCAGTACTTC	CASSLAGGPLEEQYF
TRBV9	-	TRBJ2-3	-	TGTGCCAGCAGCGTAGTGGCGGGGAGCACAGATACGCAGTATTTT	CASSVVAGSTDTQYF
TRBV7-9	once	TRBJ2-1	TRBD2	TGTGCCAGCAGCTGGGCTAGCGGGGGGAATGAGCAGTTCTTC	CASSWASGGNEQFF
TRBV4-3	-	TRBJ2-3	-	TGCGCCAGCAGCCAATCCTACCTAGGGGGAGATACGCAGTATTTT	CASSQSYLGGDTQYF
TRBV13	-	TRBJ2-7	-	TGTGCCAGCAGCCATATGGGGGCCCAGGGCGGGCAGTACTTC	CASSHMGAQGGQYF
TRBV6-5	once	TRBJ1-3	-	TGTGCCAGCAGCTACGACAGATGGGACACCATATATTTT	CASSYDRWDTIYF
TRBV30	few	TRBJ1-2	-	TGTGCCTGGAGTGGGGACCATGGCTACACCTTC	CAWSGDHGYTF
TRBV4-2	-	TRBJ2-1	-	TGTGCCAGCAGCCAAGAGACGGATAGCTCCTACAATGAGCAGTTCTTC	CASSQETDSSYNEQFF
TRBV6-6	once	TRBJ2-7	TRBD2	TGTGCCAGTAGCGGGGTGGCCCCCTACGAGCAGTACTTC	CASSGVAPYEQYF
TRBV19	-	TRBJ2-4	TRBD1	TGTGCCAGTAGTCAAACTCCGACAGGGTTTCCTCCTCGAAACATTCAGTACTTC	CASSQTPTGFPPRNIQYF
TRBV19	-	TRBJ2-7	TRBD1	TGTGCCAGTAGGCGGGACAGGGACACCTACGAGCAGTACTTC	CASRRDRDTYEQYF
TRBV27	-	TRBJ1-5	-	TGTGCCAGCAGTTCCGGTATGGAGGCAAATCAGCCCCAGCATTTT	CASSSGMEANQPQHF
TRBV7-6	once	TRBJ2-7	TRBD1	TGTGCCAGCAGCTTAGGAGGGGGCAGCTACGAGCAGTACTTC	CASSLGGGSYEQYF
TRBV28	-	TRBJ2-7	TRBD2	TGTGCCAGCAGTCCTATCTCGGGGGGTAGTTCCTACGAGCAGTACTTC	CASSPISGGSSYEQYF
TRBV5-4	-	TRBJ2-7	-	TGTGCCAGCACCATAATGGGAGGGGGCGCCCCCTACGAGCAGTACTTC	CASTIMGGGAPYEQYF
TRBV9	-	TRBJ2-1	-	TGTGCCAGCAGCGTAGCCCAACAGGGGAGGGCGGACAATGAGCAGTTCTTC	CASSVAQQGRADNEQFF
TRBV4-1	-	TRBJ2-5	-	TGCGCCAGCAGCCAAGATTTGGGGCCAGTTCAAGAGACCCAGTACTTC	CASSQDLGPVQETQYF
TRBV27	-	TRBJ2-7	-	TGTGCCAGCAACCCTGCCTTGGGACCCTACGAGCAGTACTTC	CASNPALGPYEQYF
TRBV5-6	once	TRBJ1-6	-	TGTGCCAGCAGCTTGGGTTCGAGTTCACCCCTCCACTTT	CASSLGSSSPLHF
TRBV11-2	-	TRBJ2-1	TRBD2	TGTGCCAGCAGCTTAGATTTGACTAGCGGTCATGAGCAGTTCTTC	CASSLDLTSGHEQFF
TRBV6-6	-	TRBJ2-2	-	TGTGCCAGCAGTTACTCGTCCAGGGCCGGGGAGCTGTTTTTT	CASSYSSRAGELFF
TRBV12-5	-	TRBJ2-1	TRBD2	TGTGCTACAGGTCATTGGACTAGCGGAGATGAGCAGTTCTTC	CATGHWTSGDEQFF